The T cell receptor beta chain under discussion was sequenced for a study of chemoradiotherapy in HPV16-positive cancers. Some clones are missing from TCRdb's copy, which holds only in-frame ones; the method was immunoSEQ multiplex PCR. Among tens of thousands of clones listed, almost 90% were seen once. Germline V CDR1 and CDR2: SGHRS, YFSETQ. V was trimmed by 4 bases and J by 0 bases, leaving 10 bases between them. This CDR3 has 15 amino acids. Repeated repertoire sampling spanned the course of chemoradiotherapy. The receptor was isolated from a human donor with HPV-associated anogenital cancer. The chain has TRBV5-1 and TRBJ1-4; tentative D call: TRBD1 (5 bases). The input for sequencing was blood, taken from a patient who underwent chemoradiotherapy. The CDR3: CASSVGHATNEKLFF. In nucleotides, the CDR3 is TGCGCCAGCAGCGTGGGGCACGCAACTAATGAAAAACTGTTTTTT.